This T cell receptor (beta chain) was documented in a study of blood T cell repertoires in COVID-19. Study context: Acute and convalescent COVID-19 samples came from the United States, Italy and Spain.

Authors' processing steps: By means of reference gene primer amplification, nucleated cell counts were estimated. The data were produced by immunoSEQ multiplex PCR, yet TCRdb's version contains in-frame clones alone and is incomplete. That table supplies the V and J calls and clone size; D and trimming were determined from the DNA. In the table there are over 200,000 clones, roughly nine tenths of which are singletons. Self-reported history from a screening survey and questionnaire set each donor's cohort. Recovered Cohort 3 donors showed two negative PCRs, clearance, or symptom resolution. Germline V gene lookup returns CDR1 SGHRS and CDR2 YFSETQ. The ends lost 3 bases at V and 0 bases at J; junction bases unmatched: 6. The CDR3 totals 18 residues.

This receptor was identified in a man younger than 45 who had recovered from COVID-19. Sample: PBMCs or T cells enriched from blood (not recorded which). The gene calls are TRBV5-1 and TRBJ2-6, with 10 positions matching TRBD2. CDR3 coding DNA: TGCGCCAGCAGCTCAGGGGCTAGCGGGAGCTCTGGGGCCAACGTCCTGACTTTC. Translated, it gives CASSSGASGSSGANVLTF.